Below are 26 T cell receptor beta chains sequenced from a single sample in a study of radiotherapy plus CTLA-4 blockade in lung cancer (dated by TCRdb to the late 2010s). Libraries were built with the immunoSEQ multiplex PCR assay. TCRdb retrieved this table from immuneACCESS and kept in-frame rearrangements only. Not all clones are present; in checked studies, unresolved V genes account for under half, and no reason is known for the remainder. This sample lists about 110,000 clones; 81% were detected once. The top ten clonotypes cover 3% to 4% of the sample. Sequenced material: peripheral blood, taken from a patient treated with radiotherapy plus ipilimumab. These receptors were obtained from a human donor with non-small cell lung cancer that progressed on radiotherapy plus ipilimumab. Some clones in this sample may be carry-over from other donors' samples.

The genes are TRBV4-2 and TRBJ2-5; TRBD2 matches at 9 bases. J was trimmed by 5 bases and V by 0 bases; bases with no gene match: 10. Germline assignment: CDR1 LGHNA and CDR2 YNFKEQ. This CDR3 spans 17 amino acids. CDR3 bases: TGTGCCAGCAGCCAAGATACCGGTAGTCTAGCGGGGGAGACCCAGTACTTC. Translating gives CASSQDTGSLAGETQYF.

This clone is medium-sized by share. The V call is TRBV29-1, the J call TRBJ2-7; TRBD1 might be the D (6 bases). Per germline, CDR1 SQVTM and CDR2 ANQGSEA. Trimming left V 4 bases short and J 0 bases short, with 13 bases between. The CDR3 spans 14 residues. In DNA form, the CDR3 reads TGCAGCGTTGCTGGGGGCGAATCCTCCTACGAGCAGTACTTC. Amino acids: CSVAGGESSYEQYF.

This sequence joins TRBV28 and TRBJ1-4, with 9 bases lining up with TRBD1. CDR1 is MDHEN and CDR2 is SYDVKM in the germline V gene. This CDR3 comprises 16 residues. The trim removed 4 bases at V and 7 bases at J, leaving 10 bases unmatched. In DNA, the CDR3 is TGTGCCAGCAGTTCCCGACAGGGGGAGGTTGGTGAAAAACTGTTTTTT. This gives the protein CASSSRQGEVGEKLFF.

This chain connects TRBV9 to TRBJ1-1, with 7 bases lining up with TRBD1. The J segment lost 6 bases and the V segment lost 4 bases, leaving 6 bases of the junction unmatched. The CDR3 is 13 residues long. Germline assignment: CDR1 SGDLS and CDR2 YYNGEE. CDR3 amino acids: CASSLSGGAEAFF. The CDR3 DNA reads as TGTGCCAGCAGCTTATCAGGGGGAGCTGAAGCTTTCTTT.

The J gene is TRBJ2-2, the V gene TRBV7-9; no clear D. V lost 5 bases, J lost 3 bases, and 16 bases lay in between. CDR1 and CDR2 from the germline V gene are SEHNR and FQNEAQ (reference sequence). This CDR3 has 16 residues. CDR3 DNA: TGTGCCAGCAGCCCCCCGGGCAGTCGGGACACCGGGGAGCTGTTTTTT. Amino acids: CASSPPGSRDTGELFF. The whole variable domain, remainder taken from reference TRBV7-9 and TRBJ2-2, is DTGVSQNPRHKITKRGQNVTFRCDPISEHNRLYWYRQTLGQGPEFLTYFQNEAQLEKSRLLSDRFSAERPKGSFSTLEIQRTEQGDSAMYLCASSPPGSRDTGELFFGEGSRLTVL.

This rearrangement joins TRBV6-5 to TRBJ2-7; D is possibly TRBD2 (6 bases). The CDR3 is 15 amino acids. V dropped 0 bases and J dropped 4 bases, with 13 bases sitting between them. CDR1 is MNHEY, CDR2 SVGAGI, per germline. In DNA, the CDR3 is TGTGCCAGCAGTTACTCGTGGGGACGGGAGTACGAGCAGTACTTC. Translated, it gives CASSYSWGREYEQYF.

A few counts support this clone. The V and J genes are TRBV19 and TRBJ2-1; 9 bases are shared with TRBD1. Germline assignment: CDR1 LNHDA and CDR2 SQIVND (reference sequence). This CDR3 spans 15 amino acids. With V trimmed by 5 bases and J by 6 bases, 8 bases remained unmatched. This chain's CDR3 is CASSGRDRESNEQFF. CDR3 bases: TGTGCCAGTAGTGGACGGGACAGGGAAAGCAATGAGCAGTTCTTC.

This sequence joins TRBV29-1 and TRBJ2-2; 7 bases are shared with TRBD1. V was clipped by 3 bases and J by 4 bases; unmatched bases: 5. Germline lookup yields CDR1 SQVTM and CDR2 ANQGSEA. CDR3 length: 14 amino acids. CDR3 residues: CSVDRGLSTGELFF. CDR3 sequence (DNA): TGCAGCGTTGATAGGGGGCTTAGCACCGGGGAGCTGTTTTTT.

This clone appeared once. V usage is TRBV5-1 and J usage is TRBJ2-7, with TRBD1 matching over 9 bases. The CDR3 is made up of 16 amino acids. Germline V gene lookup returns CDR1 SGHRS and CDR2 YFSETQ. V lost 3 bases and J lost 3; bases outside the gene matches: 10. In DNA, the CDR3 is TGCGCCAGCAGCTGGATAACCGGGACAGGGAGCTACGAGCAGTACTTC. Residues: CASSWITGTGSYEQYF.

In this sample, this clone turned up a few times. This chain links TRBV11-2 with TRBJ2-5, with D tentatively TRBD2 (6 bases). V was shortened by 5 bases and J by 4 bases, with 17 bases between the two germline ends. CDR3 length: 15 amino acids. Germline CDR1 is SGHAT and CDR2 is FQNNGV. The CDR3 protein is CASSRDWDWRETQYF. CDR3 in DNA: TGTGCCAGCAGCCGAGATTGGGACTGGCGAGAGACCCAGTACTTC.

This clone was seen a few times. The chain employs TRBV14 and TRBJ1-2, with D hard to call. The V gene lost 1 base and the J gene lost 2 bases, with 8 bases spanning the gap. This CDR3 spans 14 amino acids. Germline-derived CDR1 and CDR2 are SGHDN and FVKESK. The CDR3 here is CASSQVRGNYGYTF. The CDR3 DNA sequence: TGTGCCAGCAGCCAAGTTCGGGGAAACTATGGCTACACCTTC.

The gene calls are TRBV6-5 and TRBJ2-7; D unclear. The V end was cut by 1 base, the J end by 2 bases, with 9 bases between. Germline loops: CDR1 MNHEY, CDR2 SVGAGI. This CDR3 comprises 14 residues. CDR3 sequence reads: CASSYYGRTYEQYF. The CDR3 DNA reads as TGTGCCAGCAGTTACTATGGCAGGACCTACGAGCAGTACTTC.

V usage is TRBV6-1 and J usage is TRBJ1-2; D is perhaps TRBD1 (5 bases). V lost 7 bases and J 6 bases, leaving 12 bases between the germline ends. The CDR3 length is 12 residues. The V gene's germline CDR1 is MNHNS and CDR2 SASEGT. The CDR3, as DNA: TGTGCCAGCACGATAAGGGGAGATGGCTACACCTTC. It yields the protein CASTIRGDGYTF.

J is TRBJ1-6 and V is TRBV6-6; D gene uncertain. Trimming took off 2 bases at V and 10 bases at J, with 12 bases between the two ends. From germline, CDR1 is MNHNY and CDR2 SVGAGI (reference sequence). This CDR3 is 14 amino acids long. The CDR3 loop reads CASSYPMDGSPLHF. CDR3 nucleotide sequence: TGTGCCAGCAGTTACCCCATGGACGGGTCACCCCTCCACTTT.

The J gene is TRBJ2-5, the V gene TRBV7-8, with 9 nucleotides matching TRBD2. Germline values: CDR1 SGHVS, CDR2 FQNEAQ. The CDR3 is made up of 16 amino acids. Trimming cost V 6 bases and J 5 bases; bases outside gene matches: 13. CDR3 amino acids: CASRHLAGWSIETQYF. The CDR3 region has the DNA TGTGCCAGCAGACACCTAGCGGGGTGGAGTATTGAGACCCAGTACTTC.

J is TRBJ1-5 and V is TRBV27; possibly TRBD1 for D (5 bases). The germline gives CDR1 MNHEY, CDR2 SMNVEV (reference sequence). V lost 2 bases, J lost 4 bases, and 12 bases lay in between. The CDR3 has 15 residues. The CDR3 DNA reads TGTGCCAGCAGTTTAATCCAGGGAGCGAATCAGCCCCAGCATTTT. Translation: CASSLIQGANQPQHF.

This clone was detected only once. DNA of the CDR3: TGTGCCAGCAGTTTGGCAACAGCTAACTATGGCTACACCTTC. Translated, it gives CASSLATANYGYTF. The chain joins TRBV28 to TRBJ1-2; D unclear. The germline CDR1 and CDR2 sequences are MDHEN and SYDVKM. V lost 3 bases to trimming and J lost 0 bases, with 8 bases between them. The CDR3 totals 14 residues.

The CDR3 sequence is CASSQGVGTGEYYGYTF. The DNA for the CDR3 is TGCGCCAGCAGCCAAGGGGTGGGGACAGGGGAATACTATGGCTACACCTTC. The rearrangement uses TRBV4-3 and TRBJ1-2, with 10 bases identical to TRBD1. This CDR3 has 17 amino acids. Germline V gene sequence: CDR1 LGHNA, CDR2 YSLEER. V trimming: 1 base; J trimming: 3 bases; junction bases outside the gene matches: 8.

The table lists this clone with a few counts. The chain couples TRBV10-3 to TRBJ2-3, with 9 bases aligning to TRBD2. Germline CDR1 and CDR2: ENHRY and SYGVKD. The J segment lost 5 bases and the V segment lost 10 bases, leaving 13 bases of the junction unmatched. The CDR3 sequence is 15 residues long. The CDR3 DNA follows: TGTGCCACCAAAGGGGCGGGGGGGCTTGAAGATACGCAGTATTTT. It codes for CATKGAGGLEDTQYF.

The rearrangement joins TRBV30 to TRBJ2-3; D is unresolved. V was pared by 4 bases and J by 4 bases, with 9 bases between. CDR1 is GTSNPN and CDR2 is SVGIG in the germline V gene (reference sequence). CDR3 size: 12 residues. CDR3 in DNA: TGTGCCTGGACTAGAGACGCAGATACGCAGTATTTT. Translation gives CAWTRDADTQYF.

The chain has TRBV27 and TRBJ2-6; D unclear. V shed 5 bases and J shed 2 bases, with 7 bases lying between them. The CDR3 consists of 14 residues. The germline V gene has CDR1 MNHEY and CDR2 SMNVEV (reference sequence). CDR3 loop: CASSPKPGANVLTF. The DNA of the CDR3 is TGTGCCAGCAGTCCGAAACCTGGGGCCAACGTCCTGACTTTC.

The chain has TRBV6-1 and TRBJ2-1; 7 nucleotides line up with TRBD1. This CDR3 is built from 13 residues. In germline, CDR1 is MNHNS, CDR2 SASEGT. Trimming cost V 7 bases and J 5 bases; bases outside gene matches: 5. The CDR3 region has the DNA TGTGCCAGCACTAGGGACAGAAACAATGAGCAGTTCTTC. Translated, it gives CASTRDRNNEQFF.

V usage is TRBV4-3 and J usage is TRBJ2-1, with 10 bases that match TRBD2. The CDR3 contains 15 residues. Germline CDR1 reads LGHNA; CDR2 reads YSLEER. V was pared by 3 bases and J by 5 bases, with 4 bases of the junction left unmatched. CDR3 region: CASSHGTSEDNEQFF. As DNA, the CDR3 is TGCGCCAGCAGCCACGGGACTAGCGAAGACAATGAGCAGTTCTTC.

The genes are TRBV19 and TRBJ1-5, with D possibly TRBD1 on 6 matching bases. The CDR3 runs to 13 residues. The germline gives CDR1 LNHDA, CDR2 SQIVND (reference sequence). V was pared by 6 bases and J by 3 bases, with 9 bases between. The CDR3 is CASSGQPNQPQHF. The CDR3, as DNA: TGTGCCAGTAGCGGACAGCCCAATCAGCCCCAGCATTTT.

This rearrangement joins TRBV30 to TRBJ1-5; weak D call: TRBD1 (5 bases). Trimming left V 1 base short and J 2 bases short, with 9 bases between. Germline CDR1 GTSNPN, CDR2 SVGIG (reference sequence). The CDR3 totals 14 residues. The CDR3 DNA reads TGTGCCTGGAGTGGGGGCGCTGGCAATCAGCCCCAGCATTTT. Translated: CAWSGGAGNQPQHF. Complete variable domain (other parts from reference TRBV30 and TRBJ1-5): SQTIHQWPATLVQPVGSPLSLECTVEGTSNPNLYWYRQAAGRGLQLLFYSVGIGQISSEVPQNLSASRPQDRQFILSSKKLLLSDSGFYLCAWSGGAGNQPQHFGDGTRLSIL.

This clone has a handful of counts. This chain links TRBV15 with TRBJ2-3, with 9 bases fitting TRBD2. Germline lookup yields CDR1 LNHNV and CDR2 YYDKDF (reference sequence). This CDR3 has 15 residues. V shed 3 bases and J 2 bases; nucleotides not matched to a gene: 3. CDR3 protein: CATSSSGGVTDTQYF. In nucleotides, the CDR3 is TGTGCCACCAGCAGTAGCGGGGGAGTCACAGATACGCAGTATTTT.